Below, 14 T cell receptor beta chains from the same sample are listed, as sequenced in a study of cytomegalovirus exposure and HLA in healthy donors. Amplification used 60 Vbeta primers and 13 Jbeta primers. Repertoires were generated with immunoSEQ multiplex PCR, while TCRdb's copy carries only in-frame clones and drops some. The sample includes roughly 100,000 clones. Sequencing was done on a sample of PBMCs. Receptors were obtained from a man aged 50 to 60 in good health and CMV-seronegative.

The V and J genes are TRBV4-3 and TRBJ1-2, with a weak D call TRBD1 (6 bases). Germline CDR1 and CDR2: LGHNA and YSLEER. The CDR3 sequence is 15 residues long. Between the trimmed V and J ends, which lost 1 base and 3 bases, there was a span of 12 bases. CDR3 nucleotide sequence: TGCGCCAGCAGCCAAGTTTCGGACAGTTACTATGGCTACACCTTC. Translated: CASSQVSDSYYGYTF.

The chain is built from TRBV4-2 and TRBJ1-2; D call uncertain. The germline gives CDR1 LGHNA, CDR2 YNFKEQ. V was pared by 0 bases and J by 6 bases, with 14 bases between. The CDR3 sequence is 15 residues long. The DNA of the CDR3 is TGTGCCAGCAGCCAAGAGTTGATCCCGAGGGATGGCTACACCTTC. Translating gives CASSQELIPRDGYTF.

This chain links TRBV5-1 with TRBJ1-4; no clear D. The CDR3 sequence is 15 residues long. Trimming removed 4 bases from V and 0 bases from J, with 10 bases in between. Germline V gene lookup returns CDR1 SGHRS and CDR2 YFSETQ. This chain's CDR3 is CASSPHSPTNEKLFF. The CDR3 DNA follows: TGCGCCAGCAGCCCCCACTCGCCAACTAATGAAAAACTGTTTTTT.

The genes are TRBV5-6 and TRBJ1-2, with D unresolved. The ends were cut back, 0 bases at V and 1 base at J, with 7 bases in the middle. There are 14 residues in the CDR3. Germline CDR1 and CDR2: SGHDT and YYEEEE. This chain's CDR3 is CASSLGSINYGYTF. The CDR3 DNA is TGTGCCAGCAGCTTGGGGAGTATTAACTATGGCTACACCTTC.

The gene calls are TRBV28 and TRBJ2-7; D unclear. In germline, CDR1 is MDHEN, CDR2 SYDVKM. This CDR3 has 13 amino acids. The V gene lost 2 bases and the J gene lost 2 bases, with 7 bases spanning the gap. The CDR3 DNA follows: TGTGCCAGCAGTTTAGCAGGAACCTACGAGCAGTACTTC. Its protein is CASSLAGTYEQYF.

The chain joins TRBV7-2 to TRBJ1-1; TRBD1 is a possible D gene (5 bases). The CDR3 totals 14 residues. Germline V gene sequence: CDR1 SGHTA, CDR2 FQGNSA. V was cut by 5 bases and J by 4 bases, with 14 bases left in between. As DNA, the CDR3 is TGTGCCAGCAGCCCCTCCAGGGCCGGCACTGAAGCTTTCTTT. Protein sequence: CASSPSRAGTEAFF.

The CDR3 coding sequence is TGTGCCAGCTCACCCGACGGGGGCTACAATGAGCAGTTCTTC. Encoded protein: CASSPDGGYNEQFF. The chain combines TRBV18 with TRBJ2-1; weak D call: TRBD2 (6 bases). This CDR3 comprises 14 residues. CDR1 KGHSH and CDR2 LQKENI come from the germline V gene. V lost 3 bases, J lost 3 bases, and 9 bases lay in between.

The J gene is TRBJ1-2, the V gene TRBV7-2, with D tentatively TRBD1 (6 bases). Trimming took off 2 bases at V and 4 bases at J, with 11 bases between the two ends. Per germline, CDR1 SGHTA and CDR2 FQGNSA. The length of the CDR3 is 14 residues. The CDR3 bases are TGTGCCAGCAGCTTAAGGCAGGGGAGCTATGGCTACACCTTC. Protein sequence: CASSLRQGSYGYTF.

V gene TRBV29-1 combines with J gene TRBJ2-1; 10 bases line up with TRBD2. This CDR3 region has 15 residues. The germline V gene has CDR1 SQVTM and CDR2 ANQGSEA. Losses at the gene ends were 8 bases for V and 5 bases for J; bases not matched to a gene: 12. The CDR3 sequence is CSIGLAGAGNNEQFF. DNA of the CDR3: TGCAGCATAGGCCTAGCGGGAGCTGGGAACAATGAGCAGTTCTTC.

As to this clone: The same CDR3 can be traced to other DNA sequences in this sample. The chain carries TRBV5-1 and TRBJ1-2; 9 bases map to TRBD1. This CDR3 is built from 13 residues. Germline lookup yields CDR1 SGHRS and CDR2 YFSETQ. With V trimmed by 5 bases and J by 8 bases, 7 bases remained unmatched. CDR3 sequence reads: CASSQGQGGGYTF. CDR3 bases: TGCGCCAGCAGTCAGGGACAGGGAGGAGGCTACACCTTC.

V gene TRBV15 combines with J gene TRBJ1-1; the match to TRBD1 covers 11 bases. Looked up from germline, CDR1 is LNHNV and CDR2 is YYDKDF (reference sequence). CDR3 length: 15 residues. With 3 bases clipped from V and 6 bases from J, the junction kept 6 bases outside the gene matches. Here the CDR3 reads CATSSLGTGGSEAFF. The CDR3 coding sequence is TGTGCCACCAGCAGCCTGGGGACAGGGGGATCTGAAGCTTTCTTT.

The gene calls are TRBV18 and TRBJ2-5; D is perhaps TRBD1 (6 bases). Germline loops: CDR1 KGHSH, CDR2 LQKENI. The germline V and J ends were trimmed by 8 bases and 5 bases, with 15 bases remaining between them. There are 13 residues in the CDR3. CDR3: CASQSQGLETQYF. CDR3 DNA: TGTGCCAGCCAATCACAGGGCCTCGAGACCCAGTACTTC.

The chain carries TRBV2 and TRBJ1-5; a weak D match, TRBD1 (6 bases). Trimming took off 8 bases at V and 4 bases at J, with 15 bases between the two ends. The CDR3 spans 14 residues. Germline CDR1 SNHLY, CDR2 FYNNEI. The CDR3 nucleotides are TGTGCCAGCGGGGAACAGGGATTAAATCAGCCCCAGCATTTT. It specifies CASGEQGLNQPQHF.

The rearrangement joins TRBV2 to TRBJ1-2, with D possibly being TRBD1 (5 bases). The CDR3 covers 13 residues. Germline V gene lookup returns CDR1 SNHLY and CDR2 FYNNEI. The germline V and J ends were trimmed by 3 bases and 6 bases, with 11 bases remaining between them. For the CDR3, the DNA is TGTGCCAGCAGTGACTACAGGCCCGATGGCTACACCTTC. Its translation is CASSDYRPDGYTF.